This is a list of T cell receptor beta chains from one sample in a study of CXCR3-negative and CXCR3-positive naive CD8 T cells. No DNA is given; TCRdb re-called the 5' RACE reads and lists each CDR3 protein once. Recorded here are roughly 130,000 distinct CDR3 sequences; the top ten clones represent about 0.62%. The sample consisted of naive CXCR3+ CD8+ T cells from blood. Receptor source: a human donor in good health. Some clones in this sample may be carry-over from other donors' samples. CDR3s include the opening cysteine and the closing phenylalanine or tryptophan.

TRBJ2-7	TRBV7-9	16	CASSPPGTRKPYEQYF
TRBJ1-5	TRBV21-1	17	CASSKDGSGYSNQPQHF
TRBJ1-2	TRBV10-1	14	CASRGLTADYGYTF
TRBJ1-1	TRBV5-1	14	CASSLAWDRTEAFF
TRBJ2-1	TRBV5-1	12	CASSLVYGEQFF
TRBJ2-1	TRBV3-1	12	CASSQEFGKQFF
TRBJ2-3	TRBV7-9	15	CASGPGAGRPDTQYF
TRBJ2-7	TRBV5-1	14	CASAPGEGRYEQYF
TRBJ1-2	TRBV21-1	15	CASSGDYRAYYGYTF
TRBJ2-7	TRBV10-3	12	CAISVGTSEKYF
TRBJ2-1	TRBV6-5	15	CASSYRSTGDDEQFF
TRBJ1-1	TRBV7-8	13	CASSLSGATEAFF
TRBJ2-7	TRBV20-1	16	CSAPSWTGQGTYEQYF
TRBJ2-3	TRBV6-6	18	CATQPRPGGVFGTDTQYF
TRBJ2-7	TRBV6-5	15	CASSYSRGESYEQYF